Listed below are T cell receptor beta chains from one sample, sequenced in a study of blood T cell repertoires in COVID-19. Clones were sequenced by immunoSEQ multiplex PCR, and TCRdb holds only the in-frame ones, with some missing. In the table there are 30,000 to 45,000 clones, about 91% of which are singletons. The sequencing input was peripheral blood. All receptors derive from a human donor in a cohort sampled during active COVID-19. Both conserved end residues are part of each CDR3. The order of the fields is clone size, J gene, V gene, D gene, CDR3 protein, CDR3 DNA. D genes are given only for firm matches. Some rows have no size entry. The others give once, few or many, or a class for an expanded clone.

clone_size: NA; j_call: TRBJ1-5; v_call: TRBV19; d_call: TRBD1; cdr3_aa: CASSIGPGGFNQPQHF; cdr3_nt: TGTGCCAGTAGTATAGGTCCAGGGGGCTTCAATCAGCCCCAGCATTTT
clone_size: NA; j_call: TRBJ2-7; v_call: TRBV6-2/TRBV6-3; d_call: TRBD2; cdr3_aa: CASSPSGTIVREQYF; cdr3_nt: TGTGCCAGCAGCCCTTCCGGGACTATAGTACGGGAGCAGTACTTC
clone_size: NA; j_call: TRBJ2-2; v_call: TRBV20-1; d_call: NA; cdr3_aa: CSASRRANTGELFF; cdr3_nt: TGCAGTGCTAGTAGGAGAGCGAACACCGGGGAGCTGTTTTTT
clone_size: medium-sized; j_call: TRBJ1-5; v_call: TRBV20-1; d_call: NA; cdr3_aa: CSASVGAAEPQHF; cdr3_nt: TGCAGTGCTAGTGTGGGGGCCGCGGAGCCCCAGCATTTT
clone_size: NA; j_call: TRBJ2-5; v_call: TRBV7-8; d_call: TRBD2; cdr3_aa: CASVDLAGGRETQYF; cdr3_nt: TGTGCCAGCGTCGATTTAGCGGGAGGGCGCGAGACCCAGTACTTC
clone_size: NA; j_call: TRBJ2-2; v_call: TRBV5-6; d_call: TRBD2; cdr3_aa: CASSHGLAGANTGELFF; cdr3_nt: TGTGCCAGCAGCCACGGACTAGCGGGGGCGAACACCGGGGAGCTGTTTTTT
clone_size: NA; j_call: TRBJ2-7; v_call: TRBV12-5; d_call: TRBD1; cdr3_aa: CASGLIGTGGREQYF; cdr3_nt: TGTGCTAGTGGTTTGATTGGGACAGGGGGCAGGGAGCAGTACTTC
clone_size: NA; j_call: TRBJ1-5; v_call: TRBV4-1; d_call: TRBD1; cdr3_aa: CASSQTSHRGPLDGQPQHF; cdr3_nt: TGCGCCAGCAGCCAAACAAGTCACAGGGGGCCCCTTGATGGTCAGCCCCAGCATTTT
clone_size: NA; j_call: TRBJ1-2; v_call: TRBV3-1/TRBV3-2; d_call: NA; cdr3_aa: CASSLPGSMGDYGYTF; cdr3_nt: TGTGCCAGCAGTCTACCGGGGAGTATGGGCGACTATGGCTACACCTTC
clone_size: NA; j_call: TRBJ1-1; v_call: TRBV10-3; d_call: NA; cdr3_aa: CAISESGEDTEAFF; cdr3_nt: TGTGCCATCAGTGAGTCTGGTGAGGACACTGAAGCTTTCTTT
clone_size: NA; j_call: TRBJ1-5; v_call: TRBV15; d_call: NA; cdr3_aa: CATSREKGASNQPQHF; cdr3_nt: TGTGCCACCAGCAGAGAGAAAGGGGCTAGCAATCAGCCCCAGCATTTT
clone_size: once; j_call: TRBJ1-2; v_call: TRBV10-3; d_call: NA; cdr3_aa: CAISVSPKEGYTF; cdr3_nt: TGTGCCATCAGTGTAAGCCCTAAGGAGGGCTACACCTTC
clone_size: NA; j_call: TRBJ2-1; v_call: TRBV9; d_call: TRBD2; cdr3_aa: CASSGTGTSVSYNEQFF; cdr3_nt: TGTGCCAGCAGCGGGACCGGGACTAGCGTCTCCTACAATGAGCAGTTCTTC
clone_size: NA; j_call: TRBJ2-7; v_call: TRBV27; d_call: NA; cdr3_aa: CASSRQGFSYEQYF; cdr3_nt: TGTGCCAGCAGCCGTCAGGGGTTCTCCTACGAGCAGTACTTC
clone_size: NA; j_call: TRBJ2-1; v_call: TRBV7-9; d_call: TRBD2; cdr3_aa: CASSHLAGGDRVKFF; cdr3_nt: TGTGCCAGCAGCCATCTAGCGGGAGGGGACAGAGTTAAGTTCTTC
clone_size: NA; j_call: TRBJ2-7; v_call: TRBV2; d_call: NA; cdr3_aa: CASSEALGGEQYF; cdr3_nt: TGTGCCAGCAGTGAAGCGCTTGGAGGCGAGCAGTACTTC
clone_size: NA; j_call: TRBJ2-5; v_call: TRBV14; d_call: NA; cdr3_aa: CASSLREISLSLQETQYF; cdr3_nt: TGTGCCAGCAGCCTCCGGGAGATTAGTTTAAGCTTACAAGAGACCCAGTACTTC
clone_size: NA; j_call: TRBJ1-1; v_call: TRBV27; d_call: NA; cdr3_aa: CASSLRGRNTEAFF; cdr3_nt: TGTGCCAGCAGTTTGAGGGGGAGGAACACTGAAGCTTTCTTT
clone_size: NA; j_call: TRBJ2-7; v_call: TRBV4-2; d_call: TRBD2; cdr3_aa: CASSQWSGASYEQYF; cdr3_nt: TGTGCCAGCAGCCAATGGAGCGGGGCCTCCTACGAGCAGTACTTC
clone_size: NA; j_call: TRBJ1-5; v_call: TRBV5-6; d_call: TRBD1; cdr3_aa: CASSSTSGGQTYQPQHF; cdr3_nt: TGTGCCAGCAGCTCCACCTCAGGGGGTCAGACATATCAGCCCCAGCATTTT
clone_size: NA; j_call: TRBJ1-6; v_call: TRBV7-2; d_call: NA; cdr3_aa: CASSLRGFGSPLHF; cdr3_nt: TGTGCCAGCAGCTTACGGGGGTTCGGCTCACCCCTCCACTTT
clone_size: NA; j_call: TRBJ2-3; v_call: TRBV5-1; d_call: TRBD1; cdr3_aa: CASTPKIGTGLLKRADTQYF; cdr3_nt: TGCGCCAGCACCCCTAAGATCGGGACAGGCCTACTGAAGAGGGCAGATACGCAGTATTTT
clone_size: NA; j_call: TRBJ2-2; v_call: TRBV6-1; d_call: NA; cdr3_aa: CASSEALRGSAAPGELFF; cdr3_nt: TGTGCCAGCAGTGAAGCGCTTCGGGGTAGTGCGGCGCCCGGGGAGCTGTTTTTT
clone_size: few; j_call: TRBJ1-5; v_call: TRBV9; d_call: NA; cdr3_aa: CASSVSYSNQPQHF; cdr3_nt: TGTGCCAGCAGCGTTAGTTATAGCAATCAGCCCCAGCATTTT
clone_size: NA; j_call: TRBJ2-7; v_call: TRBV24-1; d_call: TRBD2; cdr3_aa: CATSRGGGIDYEQYF; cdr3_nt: TGTGCCACCAGCCGTGGCGGGGGAATAGACTACGAGCAGTACTTC
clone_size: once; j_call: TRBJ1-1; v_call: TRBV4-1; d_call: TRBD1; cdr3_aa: CASRPRGLSLGTEAFF; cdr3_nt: TGCGCCAGCAGGCCCAGGGGGCTGAGCTTGGGCACTGAAGCTTTCTTT
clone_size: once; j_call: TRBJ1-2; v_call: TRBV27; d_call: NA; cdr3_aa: CASSLNSRYHYGYTF; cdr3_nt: TGTGCCAGCAGTTTGAACTCCCGTTACCACTATGGCTACACCTTC
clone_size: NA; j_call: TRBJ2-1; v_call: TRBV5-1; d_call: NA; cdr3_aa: CASSVSSSYNEQFF; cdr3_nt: TGCGCCAGCAGCGTCTCCAGCTCCTACAATGAGCAGTTCTTC
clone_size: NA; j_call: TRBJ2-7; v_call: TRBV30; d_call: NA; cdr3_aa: CAWSLKGAYEQYF; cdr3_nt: TGTGCCTGGAGCCTAAAAGGGGCCTACGAGCAGTACTTC
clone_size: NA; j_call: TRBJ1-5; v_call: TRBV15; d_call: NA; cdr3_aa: CATSIPRGPQHF; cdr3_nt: TGTGCCACCAGCATACCAAGGGGGCCCCAGCATTTT
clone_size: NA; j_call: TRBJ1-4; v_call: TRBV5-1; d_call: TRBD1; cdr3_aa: CASSNRDRDSSEKLFF; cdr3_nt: TGCGCCAGCAGCAACCGGGACAGGGATTCAAGTGAAAAACTGTTTTTT
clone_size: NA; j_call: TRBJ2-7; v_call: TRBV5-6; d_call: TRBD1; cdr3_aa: CASSSTPGTAYYEQYF; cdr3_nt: TGTGCCAGCAGCTCCACTCCCGGGACAGCTTACTACGAGCAGTACTTC
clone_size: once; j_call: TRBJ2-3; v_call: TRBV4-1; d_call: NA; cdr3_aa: CASSLRESTDTQYF; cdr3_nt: TGCGCCAGCAGCCTCCGCGAAAGCACAGATACGCAGTATTTT
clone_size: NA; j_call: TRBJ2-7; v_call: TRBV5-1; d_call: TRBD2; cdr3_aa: CASSTGLAGGLPLEQYF; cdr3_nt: TGCGCCAGCAGCACGGGACTAGCGGGAGGCCTCCCCCTCGAGCAGTACTTC
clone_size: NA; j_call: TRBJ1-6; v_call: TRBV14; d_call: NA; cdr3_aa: CASSQDRGLISPLHF; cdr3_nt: TGTGCCAGCAGCCAAGATCGAGGTCTGATTTCACCCCTCCACTTT
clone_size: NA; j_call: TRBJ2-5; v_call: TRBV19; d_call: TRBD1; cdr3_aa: CASSTLTDRVALETQYF; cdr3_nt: TGTGCCAGTAGTACCTTAACAGACAGGGTAGCCCTGGAGACCCAGTACTTC
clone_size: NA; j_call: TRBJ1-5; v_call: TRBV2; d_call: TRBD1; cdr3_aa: CASKRQGGPGNQPQHF; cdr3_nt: TGTGCCAGCAAACGACAGGGGGGGCCCGGCAATCAGCCCCAGCATTTT
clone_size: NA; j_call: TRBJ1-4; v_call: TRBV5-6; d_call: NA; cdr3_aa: CASSLASRNEKLFF; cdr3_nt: TGTGCCAGCAGCTTGGCCTCTCGTAATGAAAAACTGTTTTTT
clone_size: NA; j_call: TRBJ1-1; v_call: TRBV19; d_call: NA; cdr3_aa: CASSIAPLGGVTEAFF; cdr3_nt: TGTGCCAGTAGTATAGCCCCCCTCGGAGGGGTCACTGAAGCTTTCTTT
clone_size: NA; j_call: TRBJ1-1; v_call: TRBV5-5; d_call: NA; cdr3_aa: CASSLDTGRTEAFF; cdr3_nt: TGTGCCAGCAGCTTGGATACAGGGCGCACTGAAGCTTTCTTT
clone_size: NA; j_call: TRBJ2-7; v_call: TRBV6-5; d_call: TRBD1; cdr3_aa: CASRRGTFSYEQYF; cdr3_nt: TGTGCCAGTCGCAGGGGGACATTCTCCTACGAGCAGTACTTC
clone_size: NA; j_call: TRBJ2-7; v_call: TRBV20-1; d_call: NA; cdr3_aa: CSASWASHEQYF; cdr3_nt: TGCAGTGCTAGTTGGGCGTCCCACGAGCAGTACTTC
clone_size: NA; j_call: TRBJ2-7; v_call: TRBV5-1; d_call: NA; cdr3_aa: CASSPNRGDEQYF; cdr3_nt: TGCGCCAGCAGCCCTAACCGGGGTGACGAGCAGTACTTC
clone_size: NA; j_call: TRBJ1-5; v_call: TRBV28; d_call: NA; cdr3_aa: CASSSQGGWQPQHF; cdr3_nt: TGTGCCAGCAGCTCACAGGGCGGGTGGCAGCCCCAGCATTTT
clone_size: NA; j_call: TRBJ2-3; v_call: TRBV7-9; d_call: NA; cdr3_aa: CASSLGRKGGRTDTQYF; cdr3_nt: TGTGCCAGCAGCTTAGGCCGCAAGGGAGGCCGCACAGATACGCAGTATTTT
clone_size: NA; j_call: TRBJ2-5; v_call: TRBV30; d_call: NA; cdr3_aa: CAWSVPRYQETQYF; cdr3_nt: TGTGCCTGGAGTGTTCCCCGGTACCAAGAGACCCAGTACTTC